A selection of T cell receptor beta chains follows, all from one sample in a study of blood T cells in healthy people across ages. TCRdb independently ran MiXCR on the 5' RACE reads; one entry per CDR3 protein. The sample lists approximately 810,000 distinct CDR3 sequences, around 28% occurring once. Sequencing input: blood. All receptors come from a woman of 80 years or more in good health. Both conserved end residues are part of each CDR3. The order of the fields is clone size, D gene, J gene, V gene, CDR3 DNA, CDR3 protein. The D gene is left open where the match is weak. Rows give clone size only sometimes, using once, few, many, or a class for an expanded clone.

>few|-|TRBJ1-1|TRBV6-2/TRBV6-3
TGTGCCAGCAGTTTCGCCGACAACACTGAAGCTTTCTTT
CASSFADNTEAFF
>many|TRBD2|TRBJ2-7|TRBV12-3/TRBV12-4
TGTGCCAGCAGGGTAAGCGGGGCGAGCTCCTACGAGCAGTACTTC
CASRVSGASSYEQYF
>many|-|TRBJ1-6|TRBV12-3/TRBV12-4
TGTGCCAGCAGTTTAATCCCGCAGGGGTTTGCTAATTCACCCCTCCACTTT
CASSLIPQGFANSPLHF
>many|-|TRBJ1-2|TRBV6-5
TGTGCCAGCAGTTTTACATGGTCCGGGTATGGCTACACCTTC
CASSFTWSGYGYTF
>many|TRBD2|TRBJ2-1|TRBV18
TGTGCCAGCGGGCGCGGGGGGGCCTATGGAAATGAGCAGTTCTTC
CASGRGGAYGNEQFF
>-|-|TRBJ2-5|TRBV12-3/TRBV12-4
TGTGCCAGCAGTCCCCCCGGGGGATCCTACAATGAGCAGTACTTC
CASSPPGGSYNEQYF
>many|TRBD1|TRBJ2-3|TRBV28
TGTGCCAGCAGAAACAGGGGGCGAGGCACAGATACGCAGTATTTT
CASRNRGRGTDTQYF
>-|TRBD1|TRBJ1-1|TRBV4-2
TGTGCCAGCAGCCGAGAACAGGGGGTGAACACTGAAGCTTTCTTT
CASSREQGVNTEAFF
>-|TRBD1|TRBJ2-2|TRBV6-2/TRBV6-3
TGTGCCAGCAGAAGGGGGCCCGGGGAGCTGTTTTTT
CASRRGPGELFF
>once|TRBD2|TRBJ2-5|TRBV4-3
TGCGCCAGCAGCCAAGGCCCGACTAGCGGAGAAGGGACCCAGTACTTC
CASSQGPTSGEGTQYF
>few|TRBD1|TRBJ2-2|TRBV7-8
TGTGCCAGCAGCCGGGACAGGGCCGCTGCGTACACCGGGGAGCTGTTTTTT
CASSRDRAAAYTGELFF
>many|TRBD1|TRBJ2-6|TRBV6-2/TRBV6-3
TGTGCCAGCAGTCCCATGACAGGGGTCCCCTCTGGGGCCAACGTCCTGACTTTC
CASSPMTGVPSGANVLTF
>many|-|TRBJ2-7|TRBV5-8
TGTGCCAGCAGCTTCGCCTACTACGAGCAGTACTTC
CASSFAYYEQYF
>many|-|TRBJ2-5|TRBV11-2
TGTGCCAGCAGCTCCATGTGGGGAGAGACCCAGTACTTC
CASSSMWGETQYF
>many|TRBD2|TRBJ2-1|TRBV4-1
TGCGCCAGCAGCCAAGAGCGGGGGGGCCTTAGCTCGCAGTTCTTC
CASSQERGGLSSQFF
>few|-|TRBJ1-6|TRBV6-5
TGTGCCAGCAGGCTCCAGGGAAAAAATGATTCACCCCTCCACTTT
CASRLQGKNDSPLHF
>-|TRBD2|TRBJ2-7|TRBV7-9
TGTGCCAGCATCCCGACGGGACTAGAGCGTATCGAGCAGTACTTC
CASIPTGLERIEQYF
>-|-|TRBJ2-5|TRBV5-1
TGCGCCAGCAGCGTAGGGACACGCGGGGAGACCCAGTACTTC
CASSVGTRGETQYF
>-|-|TRBJ2-3|TRBV7-9
TGTGCCAGCAGCTTTCTTTACTCGGTCGATACGCAGTATTTT
CASSFLYSVDTQYF
>few|-|TRBJ1-2|TRBV21-1
TGTGCCAGCAGCAAAGTCAACAGGGACAGGGTTCTTGGCTACACCTTC
CASSKVNRDRVLGYTF
>few|-|TRBJ2-2|TRBV12-3/TRBV12-4
TGTGCCAGCAGTCGACAACGGGGGGCGAGTGGGGAGCTGTTTTTT
CASSRQRGASGELFF
>many|-|TRBJ2-6|TRBV6-6
TGTGCCAGCAGTTACCTTTCTTCGAGGGCCAACGTCCTGACTTTC
CASSYLSSRANVLTF
>-|-|TRBJ2-2|TRBV3-1
TGTGCCAGCAGAAATATCGCGAACACCGGGGAGCTGTTTTTT
CASRNIANTGELFF
>-|-|TRBJ1-5|TRBV11-1
TGTGCCAGCAGCTTAATCTTCCGGGGGGACTATAGCAATCAGCCCCAGCATTTT
CASSLIFRGDYSNQPQHF
>many|TRBD2|TRBJ2-3|TRBV19
TGTGCCAGTAGTAGTGTCTGGACTAGCGGGGCCCGCACAGATACGCAGTATTTT
CASSSVWTSGARTDTQYF
>-|-|TRBJ2-3|TRBV4-3
TGCGCCAGCAGCCAAGCGGCAGCAGATACGCAGTATTTT
CASSQAAADTQYF
>-|-|TRBJ2-5|TRBV20-1
TGCAGTGTCCCAAAGCCGGCTAGTCGGACCCAGTACTTC
CSVPKPASRTQYF
>many|TRBD2|TRBJ2-1|TRBV5-1
TGCGCCAGCGCGACTAGCGGGGGGATACCTTCCTCCTACAATGAGCAGTTCTTC
CASATSGGIPSSYNEQFF
>many|-|TRBJ1-4|TRBV7-9
TGTGCCAGCGTGTTGGCAGGGGCTAATGAAAAACTGTTTTTT
CASVLAGANEKLFF
>many|-|TRBJ2-1|TRBV7-6
TGTGCCAGCAGCCCCTCACTCCTTATTCACAATGAGCAGTTCTTC
CASSPSLLIHNEQFF
>-|-|TRBJ1-2|TRBV3-1
TGTGCCAGCAGCCAAGATATAACGGGCTATGACTACACCTTC
CASSQDITGYDYTF
>many|-|TRBJ2-7|TRBV7-6
TGTGCCAGCAGCCCCCGCGGGGCGACCTACGAGCAGTACTTC
CASSPRGATYEQYF
>-|-|TRBJ2-2|TRBV12-3/TRBV12-4
TGTGCCAGCAGCATTCAGGGTTTCACCGGGGAGCTGTTTTTT
CASSIQGFTGELFF
>few|-|TRBJ2-3|TRBV12-3/TRBV12-4
TGTGCCAGCAGTTCTAGGGGGAGAGACGATACGCAGTATTTT
CASSSRGRDDTQYF
>many|TRBD2|TRBJ2-2|TRBV6-2/TRBV6-3
TGTGCCAGCCGACCTAGCGGGGGGAACACCGGGGAGCTGTTTTTT
CASRPSGGNTGELFF
>many|TRBD1|TRBJ1-2|TRBV20-1
TGCAGTGCTCACAGACAGGGTTTTAGTTATGGCTACACCTTC
CSAHRQGFSYGYTF
>few|TRBD1|TRBJ1-6|TRBV20-1
TGCAGTGCCCGGACAGGGGGCGCGAATTCACCCCTCCACTTT
CSARTGGANSPLHF
>-|TRBD1|TRBJ1-6|TRBV6-2/TRBV6-3
TGTGCCAGCAGTTCAAACGGACAGGGAGGCTCACCCCTCCACTTT
CASSSNGQGGSPLHF
>few|-|TRBJ2-3|TRBV20-1
TGCAGTGCCAGCCCCGGCGCAGGGAGGACAGATACGCAGTATTTT
CSASPGAGRTDTQYF
>once|TRBD2|TRBJ2-7|TRBV7-9
TGTGCCAGCAGCGAGAGCGGGGGGCTACTAAACAATGAGCAGTACTTC
CASSESGGLLNNEQYF
>-|-|TRBJ2-5|TRBV11-3
TGTGCCAGCAGCTTAGTAGGAGACTTAGCAGGACGGGGGAAGAGGACCCAGTACTTC
CASSLVGDLAGRGKRTQYF
>many|-|TRBJ2-5|TRBV29-1
TGCAGCGTTGAAAGGCGGACCCAGTACTTC
CSVERRTQYF
>-|TRBD1|TRBJ2-6|TRBV20-1
TGCAGTGCTAGAGATAAGGGACAGTTTAGCTCTGGGGCCAACGTCCGGACTTTC
CSARDKGQFSSGANVRTF
>many|-|TRBJ2-7|TRBV10-1
TGCGCCAGCAGTGAGGAATCAGGGATTTTCACCGAGCAGTACTTC
CASSEESGIFTEQYF
>-|TRBD2|TRBJ2-5|TRBV10-3
TGTGCCATCAGTGAGTGGGTAGCGGGACAAGAGACCCAGTACTTC
CAISEWVAGQETQYF
>few|-|TRBJ1-2|TRBV20-1
TGCAGTGCTGCGGCGTACACCTTC
CSAAAYTF
>-|-|TRBJ1-5|TRBV7-2
TGTGCCAGCAGCCTAAATCCCCGCAATCAGCCCCAGCATTTT
CASSLNPRNQPQHF
>few|TRBD1|TRBJ1-6|TRBV5-1
TGCGCCAGCAGCAAATTGGGACAGGCTCCTTCACCCCTCCACTTT
CASSKLGQAPSPLHF
>many|-|TRBJ2-5|TRBV3-1
TGTGCCAGCAGCCAGGGCGTGATAGGGACCCAGTACTTC
CASSQGVIGTQYF